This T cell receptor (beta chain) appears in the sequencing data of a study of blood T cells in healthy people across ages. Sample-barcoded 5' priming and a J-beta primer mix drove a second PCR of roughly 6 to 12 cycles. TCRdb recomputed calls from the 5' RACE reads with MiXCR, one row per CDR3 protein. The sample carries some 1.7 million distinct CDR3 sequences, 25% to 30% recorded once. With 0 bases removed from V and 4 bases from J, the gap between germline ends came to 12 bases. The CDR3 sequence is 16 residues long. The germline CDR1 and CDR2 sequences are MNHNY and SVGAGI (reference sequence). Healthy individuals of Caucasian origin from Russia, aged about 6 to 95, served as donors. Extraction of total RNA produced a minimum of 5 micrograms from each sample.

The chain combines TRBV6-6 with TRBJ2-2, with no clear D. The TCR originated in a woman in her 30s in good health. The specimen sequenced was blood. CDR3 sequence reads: CASSYSTSGPTGELFF. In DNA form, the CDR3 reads TGTGCCAGCAGTTACTCAACCTCAGGCCCCACCGGGGAGCTGTTTTTT.